One sample yielded the 30 T cell receptor beta chains listed below, sequenced in a study of shared clonotypes between healthy human individuals. Libraries were prepared by immunoSEQ multiplex PCR; TCRdb keeps only in-frame clonotypes and omits some of them. This repertoire shows about 2.4 million clones, 93% found once; its top ten account for 0.35% to 0.45%. The specimen was naive CD4+ T cells from PBMCs. Subset noted: CD45RA+ positively selected. The origin of the receptors is a man between 18 and 29 years old in good health. Some clones in this sample may be carry-over from other donors' samples.

V is TRBV15 and J is TRBJ2-3; 7 nucleotides agree with TRBD1. The CDR3 length is 14 residues. The V and J ends lost 3 bases and 2 bases, in that order; junction bases with no gene match: 2. The V gene's germline CDR1 is LNHNV and CDR2 YYDKDF (reference sequence). The DNA of the CDR3 is TGTGCCACCAGCAGGGGACAGTTCACAGATACGCAGTATTTT. It is translated as CATSRGQFTDTQYF. The full variable domain, with the rest looked up from reference TRBV15 and TRBJ2-3, is DAMVIQNPRYQVTQFGKPVTLSCSQTLNHNVMYWYQQKSSQAPKLLFHYYDKDFNNEADTPDNFQSRRPNTSFCFLDIRSPGLGDTAMYLCATSRGQFTDTQYFGPGTRLTVL.

This clone was seen just once. The gene calls are TRBV14 and TRBJ2-1; 10 nucleotides line up with TRBD2. Trimming cost V 0 bases and J 12 bases; bases outside gene matches: 5. The CDR3 sequence is 14 residues long. Germline CDR1 reads SGHDN; CDR2 reads FVKESK. For the CDR3, the DNA is TGTGCCAGCAGCCAAGATTGGGGGACTAGCGCGCAGTTCTTC. Protein product: CASSQDWGTSAQFF.

The chain couples TRBV11-2 to TRBJ2-7; TRBD1 agrees at 8 bases. Germline CDR1 reads SGHAT; CDR2 reads FQNNGV. V dropped 1 base and J dropped 2; count of bases not matched to a gene: 4. This CDR3 has 15 amino acids. The CDR3 sequence: CASSLAVDRAYEQYF. DNA for the CDR3: TGTGCCAGCAGCTTAGCGGTGGACAGGGCCTACGAGCAGTACTTC.

The chain carries TRBV5-1 and TRBJ2-1; 9 bases are shared with TRBD1. CDR1 and CDR2 (germline): SGHRS, YFSETQ. The CDR3 consists of 15 residues. V shed 1 base, J shed 4 bases, and the junction held 3 bases outside the gene matches. In DNA form, the CDR3 reads TGCGCCAGCAGCTTGATGGACAGGGGTTACAATGAGCAGTTCTTC. Translating it yields CASSLMDRGYNEQFF.

The table lists this clone with a few counts. This chain joins TRBV30 and TRBJ1-4; 7 nucleotides match TRBD1. The CDR3 is made up of 15 amino acids. Germline values: CDR1 GTSNPN, CDR2 SVGIG (reference sequence). The V and J ends lost 0 bases and 5 bases, in that order; junction bases with no gene match: 6. In DNA, the CDR3 is TGTGCCTGGAGTGTCCGGACAGGACTGAATGAAAAACTGTTTTTT. Translated: CAWSVRTGLNEKLFF.

This clone was counted between two and nine times. The same CDR3 also results from other DNA sequences found in this sample. The chain links TRBV20-1 to TRBJ1-1; D is undetermined. This CDR3 spans 11 amino acids. V lost 0 bases, J lost 4 bases, and 3 bases lay in between. Germline V lookup: CDR1 DFQATT, CDR2 SNEGSKA (reference sequence). The CDR3 reads CSARDLTEAFF. The CDR3 DNA reads TGCAGTGCTAGAGACCTCACTGAAGCTTTCTTT.

As regards this clone: This sample also contains other DNA sequences that code for the same CDR3. The rearrangement uses TRBV7-3 and TRBJ2-1, with TRBD2 as a possible D gene (6 bases). This CDR3 spans 15 amino acids. Deletions cut 2 bases from V and 0 bases from J, with 8 bases between. The germline CDR1 and CDR2 sequences are SGHTA and FQGTGA. CDR3 sequence: CASSLRGNSYNEQFF. DNA of the CDR3: TGTGCCAGCAGCTTACGCGGGAACTCCTACAATGAGCAGTTCTTC.

The chain's CDR3 is CASSLVGRIKLTEAFF. The CDR3 DNA reads TGTGCCAGCAGCTTAGTTGGCAGGATAAAATTAACTGAAGCTTTCTTT. The rearrangement links TRBV7-2 to TRBJ1-1; D call uncertain. Trimming removed 1 base from V and 5 bases from J, with 17 bases in between. Looked up from germline, CDR1 is SGHTA and CDR2 is FQGNSA. This CDR3 region has 16 residues. Full variable domain (remainder filled in from reference TRBV7-2 and TRBJ1-1): GAGVSQSPSNKVTEKGKDVELRCDPISGHTALYWYRQSLGQGLEFLIYFQGNSAPDKSGLPSDRFSAERTGGSVSTLTIQRTQQEDSAVYLCASSLVGRIKLTEAFFGQGTRLTVV.

In its sample, this clone was seen once. The rearrangement links TRBV18 to TRBJ1-1, with 8 bases lining up with TRBD1. V lost 1 base to trimming and J lost 4 bases; unmatched junction nucleotides: 5. Germline V gene data show CDR1 as KGHSH and CDR2 as LQKENI. This CDR3 comprises 15 residues. CDR3 region: CASSPQWQGATEAFF. The CDR3 nucleotides are TGTGCCAGCTCACCACAGTGGCAGGGGGCCACTGAAGCTTTCTTT.

The CDR3 DNA is TGCGCCAGCAGCCTCCAGCGGGGTACCTACGAGCAGTACTTC. It codes for CASSLQRGTYEQYF. This sequence joins TRBV5-1 and TRBJ2-7; 7 nucleotides line up with TRBD2. This CDR3 is 14 amino acids long. Trimming took 4 bases from V and 2 from J; bases not matched to a gene: 6. The germline V gene encodes CDR1 SGHRS and CDR2 YFSETQ.

This chain connects TRBV6-4 to TRBJ2-1; 10 bases fit TRBD2. Germline V gives CDR1 MRHNA, CDR2 SNTAGT. J lost 4 bases, V lost 5 bases, and 8 bases had no gene match. The CDR3 runs to 16 residues. CDR3 amino acids: CASSPQTSGFYNEQFF. Here the CDR3 DNA reads TGTGCCAGCAGTCCCCAGACTAGCGGGTTTTACAATGAGCAGTTCTTC.

The chain employs TRBV5-1 and TRBJ2-3; 8 nucleotides match TRBD1. The CDR3 is made up of 13 amino acids. Germline assignment: CDR1 SGHRS and CDR2 YFSETQ. Trimming removed 5 bases from V and 1 base from J; junction bases left unmatched: 0. Written as DNA, the CDR3 is TGCGCCAGCAGGACAGGGGGCACAGATACGCAGTATTTT. Encoded protein: CASRTGGTDTQYF.

This chain joins TRBV28 and TRBJ2-7; maybe TRBD1 (6 bases). Trimming left V 3 bases short and J 7 bases short, with 31 bases between. The CDR3 totals 19 residues. CDR1 is MDHEN, CDR2 SYDVKM, per germline. DNA of the CDR3: TGTGCCAGCAGTTTCCGGCTGCCAACCTCAGGGGTGGAAGTGTATGAGCAGTACTTC. This encodes CASSFRLPTSGVEVYEQYF.

V and J are TRBV11-2 and TRBJ2-1; D call uncertain. There are 15 residues in the CDR3. With 5 bases removed from V and 7 bases from J, the gap between germline ends came to 18 bases. Germline V gives CDR1 SGHAT, CDR2 FQNNGV. DNA for the CDR3: TGTGCCAGCAGCCGACGAATGGACGGAACGAATGAGCAGTTCTTC. Translation gives CASSRRMDGTNEQFF.

The CDR3 loop is CASTEGSSSYEQYF. Written as DNA, the CDR3 is TGTGCCAGTACCGAGGGTTCCAGCTCCTACGAGCAGTACTTC. The chain couples TRBV19 to TRBJ2-7; D is perhaps TRBD2 (5 bases). The CDR3 runs to 14 residues. Germline loops: CDR1 LNHDA, CDR2 SQIVND (reference sequence). Trimming shortened V by 7 bases and J by 0 bases, and 13 bases separated the two germline ends.

The chain links TRBV2 to TRBJ1-4; D is unresolved. The CDR3 length is 14 residues. V was clipped by 3 bases and J by 4 bases, with 9 bases between them. Germline V gene sequence: CDR1 SNHLY, CDR2 FYNNEI. For the CDR3, the DNA is TGTGCCAGCAGTGACGAGGTGATTAATGAAAAACTGTTTTTT. Its protein is CASSDEVINEKLFF.

V gene TRBV18 combines with J gene TRBJ2-7, with 11 bases lining up with TRBD1. Germline CDR1 and CDR2: KGHSH and LQKENI. Trimming took 6 bases from V and 5 from J; bases not matched to a gene: 9. The CDR3 spans 15 residues. CDR3 sequence reads: CASSPGQGDVHEQYF. In DNA form, the CDR3 reads TGTGCCAGCTCGCCGGGACAGGGGGATGTCCACGAGCAGTACTTC.

V gene TRBV10-3 combines with J gene TRBJ2-1, with 13 nucleotides matching TRBD2. The CDR3 is 18 residues long. Germline CDR1 reads ENHRY; CDR2 reads SYGVKD. The V gene end was trimmed by 6 bases and the J gene end by 0 bases; junction bases not matched to a gene: 8. The CDR3, as DNA: TGTGCCATCAGCGGACTAGCGGGAGCCGCTCGCTCCTACAATGAGCAGTTCTTC. Residues: CAISGLAGAARSYNEQFF.

The gene calls are TRBV27 and TRBJ1-2; D might be TRBD1 (5 bases). The CDR3 is 12 amino acids. Between the trimmed V and J ends, which lost 5 bases and 3 bases, there was a span of 7 bases. Looked up from germline, CDR1 is MNHEY and CDR2 is SMNVEV (reference sequence). CDR3 residues: CASSPGDYGYTF. CDR3 in DNA: TGTGCCAGCAGTCCGGGGGACTATGGCTACACCTTC.

In its sample, this clone was seen once. V usage is TRBV28 and J usage is TRBJ2-1; D not certain. The germline V gene encodes CDR1 MDHEN and CDR2 SYDVKM. The CDR3 is 13 amino acids. Trimming removed 2 bases at V and 7 bases at J, with 9 bases between. CDR3 region: CASSLRALNEQFF. The CDR3 DNA reads TGTGCCAGCAGTTTACGGGCTCTTAATGAGCAGTTCTTC.

This clone came up once. V gene TRBV18 combines with J gene TRBJ2-7; the D is unclear. Trimming cost V 3 bases and J 1 base, with 16 bases left between them. The germline V gene encodes CDR1 KGHSH and CDR2 LQKENI. The CDR3 covers 16 residues. The chain's CDR3 is CASSPTALTNSYEQYF. For the CDR3, the DNA is TGTGCCAGCTCACCGACCGCCCTGACAAATTCCTACGAGCAGTACTTC.

About this clone: Other DNA sequences in the sample encode the same CDR3. This chain uses TRBV15 with TRBJ2-4; no definite D call. CDR1 and CDR2 (germline): LNHNV, YYDKDF (reference sequence). This CDR3 has 15 amino acids. The V and J ends lost 3 bases and 0 bases respectively, with 9 bases between them. CDR3: CATSRDRVAKNIQYF. The CDR3 coding sequence is TGTGCCACCAGCAGGGACCGGGTAGCCAAAAACATTCAGTACTTC.

Details on this clone: This sample also contains other DNA sequences that code for the same CDR3. This chain connects TRBV19 to TRBJ2-1, with D possibly being TRBD1 (5 bases). CDR1 and CDR2 from the germline V gene are LNHDA and SQIVND (reference sequence). V lost 5 bases, J lost 2 bases, and 10 bases lay in between. The CDR3 is 14 residues long. The CDR3 loop is CASSGAGAYNEQFF. The CDR3 coding sequence is TGTGCCAGTAGTGGGGCAGGAGCCTACAATGAGCAGTTCTTC. Together with reference TRBV19 and TRBJ2-1, the CDR3 gives the full variable domain: DGGITQSPKYLFRKEGQNVTLSCEQNLNHDAMYWYRQDPGQGLRLIYYSQIVNDFQKGDIAEGYSVSREKKESFPLTVTSAQKNPTAFYLCASSGAGAYNEQFFGPGTRLTVL.

The genes are TRBV5-1 and TRBJ2-1; TRBD1 or TRBD2 may be the D gene (5 bases each). Between the trimmed V and J ends, which lost 4 bases and 5 bases, there was a span of 13 bases. Germline V CDR1 and CDR2: SGHRS, YFSETQ. The CDR3 runs 14 residues. For the CDR3, the DNA is TGCGCCAGCAGCCTCGGGGCGGTACACAATGAGCAGTTCTTC. It encodes CASSLGAVHNEQFF.

The chain uses TRBV5-4 and TRBJ2-3; 12 bases match TRBD2. Germline lookup yields CDR1 SGHNT and CDR2 YYREEE (reference sequence). CDR3 size: 16 residues. V gave up 4 bases and J gave up 2 bases; unmatched junction bases: 5. DNA for the CDR3: TGTGCCAGCAGCAAGCGGACTAGCGGGGCCACAGATACGCAGTATTTT. Translated, it gives CASSKRTSGATDTQYF.

The V gene is TRBV5-6, the J gene TRBJ2-2; 7 bases fit TRBD1. Germline V lookup: CDR1 SGHDT, CDR2 YYEEEE. Unmatched junction bases numbered 6, after V lost 3 bases and J lost 1 base. The CDR3 runs to 16 residues. CDR3 sequence reads: CASSSLGQVNTGELFF. DNA of the CDR3: TGTGCCAGCAGCTCCTTAGGACAGGTGAACACCGGGGAGCTGTTTTTT. The full variable domain, its missing parts supplied by reference TRBV5-6 and TRBJ2-2, is DAGVTQSPTHLIKTRGQQVTLRCSPKSGHDTVSWYQQALGQGPQFIFQYYEEEERQRGNFPDRFSGHQFPNYSSELNVNALLLGDSALYLCASSSLGQVNTGELFFGEGSRLTVL.

The chain uses TRBV7-9 and TRBJ1-2; D is unresolved. Germline V gene data show CDR1 as SEHNR and CDR2 as FQNEAQ (reference sequence). The V end was cut by 2 bases, the J end by 4 bases, with 14 bases between. CDR3 size: 15 residues. The CDR3 region has the DNA TGTGCCAGCAGCTTATTAGGCAGCAACTTCTATGGCTACACCTTC. The encoded protein is CASSLLGSNFYGYTF.

The chain couples TRBV7-2 to TRBJ2-7; D is unclear. CDR1 and CDR2 from the germline V gene are SGHTA and FQGNSA. The CDR3 extends over 15 amino acids. V was trimmed by 1 base and J by 2 bases, leaving 12 bases between them. CDR3 nucleotides: TGTGCCAGCAGCTTAGTGGCCGGAACCACCTACGAGCAGTACTTC. It specifies CASSLVAGTTYEQYF.

In regard to this clone: Other DNA sequences in this specimen translate into the identical CDR3. This chain links TRBV5-1 with TRBJ1-4; 10 nucleotides match TRBD1. Unmatched junction bases numbered 1, after V lost 2 bases and J lost 6 bases. Germline V gene data show CDR1 as SGHRS and CDR2 as YFSETQ. CDR3 length: 14 residues. In DNA, the CDR3 is TGCGCCAGCAGCTTTGGACAGGGGGATGAAAAACTGTTTTTT. Protein sequence: CASSFGQGDEKLFF.

This chain uses TRBV6-5 with TRBJ1-5; D is perhaps TRBD1 (6 bases). V lost 4 bases and J 3 bases, leaving 16 bases between the germline ends. Germline CDR1 and CDR2: MNHEY and SVGAGI. This CDR3 comprises 16 residues. CDR3 residues: CASSSEGQRINQPQHF. The DNA of the CDR3 is TGTGCCAGCAGTTCCGAGGGACAACGAATCAATCAGCCCCAGCATTTT.